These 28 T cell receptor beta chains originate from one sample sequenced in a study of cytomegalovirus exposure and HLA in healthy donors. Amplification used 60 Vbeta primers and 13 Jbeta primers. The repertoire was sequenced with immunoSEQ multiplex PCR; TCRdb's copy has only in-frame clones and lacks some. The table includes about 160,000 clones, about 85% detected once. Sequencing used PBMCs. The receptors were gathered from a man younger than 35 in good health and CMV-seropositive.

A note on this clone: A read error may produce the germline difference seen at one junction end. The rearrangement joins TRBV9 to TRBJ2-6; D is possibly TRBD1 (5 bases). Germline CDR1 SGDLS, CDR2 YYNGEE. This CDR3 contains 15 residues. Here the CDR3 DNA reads TGTGCCAGCAGCACACAAGCTTCTGGGGCCAACGGCCTGACTTTC. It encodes CASSTQASGANGLTF.

The CDR3 spells CASGQGAPTEAFF. The CDR3, as DNA: TGTGCCAGCGGACAGGGGGCGCCCACTGAAGCTTTCTTT. The rearrangement links TRBV7-9 to TRBJ1-1; 11 bases fit TRBD1. The CDR3 has 13 amino acids. Germline-derived CDR1 and CDR2 are SEHNR and FQNEAQ (reference sequence). V shed 8 bases and J 4 bases; nucleotides not matched to a gene: 3.

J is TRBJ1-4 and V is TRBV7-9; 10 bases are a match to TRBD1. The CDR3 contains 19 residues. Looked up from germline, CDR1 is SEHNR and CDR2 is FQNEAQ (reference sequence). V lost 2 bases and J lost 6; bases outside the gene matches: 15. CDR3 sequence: CASSLLRGTGVMVDEKLFF. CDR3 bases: TGTGCCAGCAGCTTATTACGTGGGACAGGGGTTATGGTTGATGAAAAACTGTTTTTT.

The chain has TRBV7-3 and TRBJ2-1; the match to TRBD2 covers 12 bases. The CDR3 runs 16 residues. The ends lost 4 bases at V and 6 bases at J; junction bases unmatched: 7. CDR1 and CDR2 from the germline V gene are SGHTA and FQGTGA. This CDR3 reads CASSYLAGGPGNEQFF. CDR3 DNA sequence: TGTGCCAGCAGCTACCTAGCGGGGGGGCCAGGCAATGAGCAGTTCTTC. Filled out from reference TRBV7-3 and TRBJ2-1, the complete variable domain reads GAGVSQTPSNKVTEKGKYVELRCDPISGHTALYWYRQSLGQGPEFLIYFQGTGAADDSGLPNDRFFAVRPEGSVSTLKIQRTERGDSAVYLCASSYLAGGPGNEQFFGPGTRLTVL.

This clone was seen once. CDR3 sequence: CASQGQGREKLFF. CDR3 DNA sequence: TGTGCCAGCCAGGGACAGGGACGGGAAAAACTGTTTTTT. The chain combines TRBV18 with TRBJ1-4, with 9 bases identical to TRBD1. Germline V gene sequence: CDR1 KGHSH, CDR2 LQKENI. V lost 8 bases, J lost 8 bases, and 6 bases stayed unmatched. The length of the CDR3 is 13 residues. Filled out from reference TRBV18 and TRBJ1-4, the complete variable domain reads NAGVMQNPRHLVRRRGQEARLRCSPMKGHSHVYWYRQLPEEGLKFMVYLQKENIIDESGMPKERFSAEFPKEGPSILRIQQVVRGDSAAYFCASQGQGREKLFFGSGTQLSVL.

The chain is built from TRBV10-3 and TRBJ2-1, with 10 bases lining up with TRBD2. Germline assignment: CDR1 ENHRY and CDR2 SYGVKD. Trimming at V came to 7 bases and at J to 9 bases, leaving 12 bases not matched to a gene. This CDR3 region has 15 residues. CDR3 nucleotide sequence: TGTGCCATCACGGGCGGAGCGGGGGGGCCAAGTGAGCAGTTCTTC. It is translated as CAITGGAGGPSEQFF.

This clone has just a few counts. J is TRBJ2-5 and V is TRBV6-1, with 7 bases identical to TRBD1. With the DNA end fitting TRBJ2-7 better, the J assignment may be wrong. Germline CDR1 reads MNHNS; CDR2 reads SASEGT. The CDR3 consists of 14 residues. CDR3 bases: TGTGCCAGCAGTGAAGCGCAGGGGGCCTACGAGCAGTACTTC. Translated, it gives CASSEAQGAYEQYF.

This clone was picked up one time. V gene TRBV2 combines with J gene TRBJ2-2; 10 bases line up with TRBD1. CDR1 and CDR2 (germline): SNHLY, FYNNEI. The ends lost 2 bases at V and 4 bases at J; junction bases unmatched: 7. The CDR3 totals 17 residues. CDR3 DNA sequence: TGTGCCAGCAGTGAAAGGTCGGGACAGGGGTTCACCGGGGAGCTGTTTTTT. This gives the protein CASSERSGQGFTGELFF.

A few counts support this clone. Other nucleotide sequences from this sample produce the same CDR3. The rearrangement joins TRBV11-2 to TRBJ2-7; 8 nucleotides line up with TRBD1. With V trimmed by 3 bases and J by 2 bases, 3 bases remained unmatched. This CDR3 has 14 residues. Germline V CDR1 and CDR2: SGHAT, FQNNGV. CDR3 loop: CASSLGTGTYEQYF. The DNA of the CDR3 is TGTGCCAGCAGCTTGGGGACAGGCACCTACGAGCAGTACTTC.

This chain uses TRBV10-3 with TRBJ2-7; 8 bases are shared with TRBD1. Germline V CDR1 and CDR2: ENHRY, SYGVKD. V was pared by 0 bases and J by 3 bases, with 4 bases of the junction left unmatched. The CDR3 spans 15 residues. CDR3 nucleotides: TGTGCCATCAGTGAGTCTCCGGGACAGGACTACGAGCAGTACTTC. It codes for CAISESPGQDYEQYF.

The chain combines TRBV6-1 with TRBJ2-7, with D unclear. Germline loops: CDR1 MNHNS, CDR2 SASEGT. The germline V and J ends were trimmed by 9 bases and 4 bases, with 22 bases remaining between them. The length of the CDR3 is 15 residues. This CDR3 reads CASFFKQKAAYEQYF. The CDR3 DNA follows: TGTGCCAGTTTTTTCAAGCAGAAGGCGGCATACGAGCAGTACTTC.

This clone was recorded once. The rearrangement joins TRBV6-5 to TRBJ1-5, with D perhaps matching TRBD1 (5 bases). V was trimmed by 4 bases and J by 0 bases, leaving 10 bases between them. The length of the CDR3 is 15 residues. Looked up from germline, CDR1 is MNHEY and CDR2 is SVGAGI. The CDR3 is CASSSGYDSNQPQHF. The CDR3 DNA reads TGTGCCAGCAGTTCAGGGTACGATAGCAATCAGCCCCAGCATTTT.

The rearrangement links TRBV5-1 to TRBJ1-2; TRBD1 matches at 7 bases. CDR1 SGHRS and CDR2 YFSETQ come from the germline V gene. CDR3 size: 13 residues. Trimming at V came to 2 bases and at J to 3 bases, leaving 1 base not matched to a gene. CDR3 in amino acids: CASSFRGDYGYTF. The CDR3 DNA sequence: TGCGCCAGCAGCTTCAGGGGGGACTATGGCTACACCTTC.

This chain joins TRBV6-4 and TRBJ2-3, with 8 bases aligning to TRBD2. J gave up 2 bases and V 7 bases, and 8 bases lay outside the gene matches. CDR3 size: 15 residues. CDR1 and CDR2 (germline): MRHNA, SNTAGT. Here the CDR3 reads CASNPRAGATDTQYF. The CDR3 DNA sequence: TGTGCCAGCAATCCACGAGCGGGGGCCACAGATACGCAGTATTTT.

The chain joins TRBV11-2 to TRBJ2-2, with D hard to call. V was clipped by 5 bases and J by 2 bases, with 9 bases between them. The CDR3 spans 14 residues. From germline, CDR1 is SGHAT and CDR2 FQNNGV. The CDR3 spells CASSLGPNTGELFF. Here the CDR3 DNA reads TGTGCCAGCAGCCTTGGCCCTAACACCGGGGAGCTGTTTTTT.

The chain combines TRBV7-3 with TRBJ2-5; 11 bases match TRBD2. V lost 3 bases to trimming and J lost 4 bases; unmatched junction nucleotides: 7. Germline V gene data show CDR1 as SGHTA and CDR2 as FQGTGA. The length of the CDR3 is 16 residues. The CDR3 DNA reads TGTGCCAGCAGCTTTAGCGGGGGGGCCTTCTCAGAGACCCAGTACTTC. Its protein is CASSFSGGAFSETQYF. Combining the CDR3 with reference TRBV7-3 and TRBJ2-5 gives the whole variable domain GAGVSQTPSNKVTEKGKYVELRCDPISGHTALYWYRQSLGQGPEFLIYFQGTGAADDSGLPNDRFFAVRPEGSVSTLKIQRTERGDSAVYLCASSFSGGAFSETQYFGPGTRLLVL.

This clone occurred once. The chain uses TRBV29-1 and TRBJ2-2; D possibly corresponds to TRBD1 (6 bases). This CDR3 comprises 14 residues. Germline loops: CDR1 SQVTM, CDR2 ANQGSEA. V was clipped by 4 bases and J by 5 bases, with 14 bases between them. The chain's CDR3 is CSVGGRGGTGELFF. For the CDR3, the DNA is TGCAGCGTTGGGGGCAGGGGTGGTACCGGGGAGCTGTTTTTT.

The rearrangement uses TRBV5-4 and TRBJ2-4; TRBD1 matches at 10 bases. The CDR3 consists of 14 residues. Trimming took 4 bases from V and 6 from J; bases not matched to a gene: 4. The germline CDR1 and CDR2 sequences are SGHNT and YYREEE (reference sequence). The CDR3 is CASSTRDRGNIQYF. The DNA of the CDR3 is TGTGCCAGCAGCACCCGGGACAGGGGAAACATTCAGTACTTC.

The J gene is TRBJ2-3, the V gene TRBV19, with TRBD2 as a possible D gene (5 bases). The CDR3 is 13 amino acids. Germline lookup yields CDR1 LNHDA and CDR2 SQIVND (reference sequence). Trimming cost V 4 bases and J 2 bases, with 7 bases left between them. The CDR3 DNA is TGTGCCAGTAGTACGGGGTACACAGATACGCAGTATTTT. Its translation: CASSTGYTDTQYF.

CDR3: CASSQDGAGGGTEAFF. CDR3 nucleotide sequence: TGCGCCAGCAGCCAAGATGGGGCCGGGGGGGGCACTGAAGCTTTCTTT. The chain combines TRBV4-1 with TRBJ1-1; tentatively, D is TRBD1 (5 bases). The V gene's germline CDR1 is MGHRA and CDR2 YSYEKL. This CDR3 region has 16 residues. V lost 0 bases and J 4 bases, leaving 15 bases between the germline ends.

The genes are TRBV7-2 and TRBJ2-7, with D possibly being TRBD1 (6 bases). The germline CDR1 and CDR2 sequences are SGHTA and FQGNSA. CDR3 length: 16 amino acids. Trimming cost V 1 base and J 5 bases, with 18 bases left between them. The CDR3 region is CASSLVSGTRGNEQYF. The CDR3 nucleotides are TGTGCCAGCAGCTTAGTTTCCGGGACAAGAGGTAACGAGCAGTACTTC.

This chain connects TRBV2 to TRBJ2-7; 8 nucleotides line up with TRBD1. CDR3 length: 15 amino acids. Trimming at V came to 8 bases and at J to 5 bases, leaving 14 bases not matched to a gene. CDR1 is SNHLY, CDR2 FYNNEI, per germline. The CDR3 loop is CASRGTRQGRNEQYF. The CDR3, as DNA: TGTGCCAGCCGGGGGACCCGACAGGGGCGGAACGAGCAGTACTTC.

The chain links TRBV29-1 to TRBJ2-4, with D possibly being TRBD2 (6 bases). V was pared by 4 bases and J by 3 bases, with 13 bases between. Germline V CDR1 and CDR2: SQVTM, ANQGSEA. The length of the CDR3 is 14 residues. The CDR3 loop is CSVVDLGGKNIQYF. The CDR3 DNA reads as TGCAGCGTTGTAGACCTGGGAGGCAAAAACATTCAGTACTTC.

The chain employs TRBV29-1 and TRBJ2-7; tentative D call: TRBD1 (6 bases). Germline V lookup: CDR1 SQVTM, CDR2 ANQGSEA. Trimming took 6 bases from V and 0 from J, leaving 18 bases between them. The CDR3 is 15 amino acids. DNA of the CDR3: TGCAGCGTGGTGGACAGACGGGTGAGCTCCTACGAGCAGTACTTC. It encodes CSVVDRRVSSYEQYF.

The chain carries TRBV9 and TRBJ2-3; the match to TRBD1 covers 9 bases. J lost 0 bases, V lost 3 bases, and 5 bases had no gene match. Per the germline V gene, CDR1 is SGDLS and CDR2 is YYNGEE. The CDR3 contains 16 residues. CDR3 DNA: TGTGCCAGCAGCGCCCCCGGGACAGGGAGCACAGATACGCAGTATTTT. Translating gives CASSAPGTGSTDTQYF. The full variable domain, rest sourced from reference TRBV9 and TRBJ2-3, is DSGVTQTPKHLITATGQRVTLRCSPRSGDLSVYWYQQSLDQGLQFLIQYYNGEERAKGNILERFSAQQFPDLHSELNLSSLELGDSALYFCASSAPGTGSTDTQYFGPGTRLTVL.

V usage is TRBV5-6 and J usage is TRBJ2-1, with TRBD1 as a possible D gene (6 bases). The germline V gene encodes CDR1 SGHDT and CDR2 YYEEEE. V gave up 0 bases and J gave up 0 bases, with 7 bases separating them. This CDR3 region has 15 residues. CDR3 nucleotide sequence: TGTGCCAGCAGCTTGGGAGGGGGCTCCTACAATGAGCAGTTCTTC. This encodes CASSLGGGSYNEQFF. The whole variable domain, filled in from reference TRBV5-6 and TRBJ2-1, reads DAGVTQSPTHLIKTRGQQVTLRCSPKSGHDTVSWYQQALGQGPQFIFQYYEEEERQRGNFPDRFSGHQFPNYSSELNVNALLLGDSALYLCASSLGGGSYNEQFFGPGTRLTVL.

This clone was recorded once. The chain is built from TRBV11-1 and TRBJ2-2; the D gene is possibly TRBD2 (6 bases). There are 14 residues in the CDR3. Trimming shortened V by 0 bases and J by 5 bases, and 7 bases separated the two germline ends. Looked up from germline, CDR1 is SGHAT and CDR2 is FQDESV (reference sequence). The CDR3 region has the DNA TGTGCCAGCAGCTTAGCGGGGACTACCGGGGAGCTGTTTTTT. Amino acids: CASSLAGTTGELFF.

The CDR3 DNA follows: TGTGCCAGTAGTGGGCGACTAGCGGGGGTGAACACCGGGGAGCTGTTTTTT. Protein: CASSGRLAGVNTGELFF. The chain carries TRBV19 and TRBJ2-2; 12 bases are a match to TRBD2. The J segment lost 1 base and the V segment lost 5 bases, leaving 5 bases of the junction unmatched. The CDR3 runs 17 residues. Germline lookup yields CDR1 LNHDA and CDR2 SQIVND (reference sequence).